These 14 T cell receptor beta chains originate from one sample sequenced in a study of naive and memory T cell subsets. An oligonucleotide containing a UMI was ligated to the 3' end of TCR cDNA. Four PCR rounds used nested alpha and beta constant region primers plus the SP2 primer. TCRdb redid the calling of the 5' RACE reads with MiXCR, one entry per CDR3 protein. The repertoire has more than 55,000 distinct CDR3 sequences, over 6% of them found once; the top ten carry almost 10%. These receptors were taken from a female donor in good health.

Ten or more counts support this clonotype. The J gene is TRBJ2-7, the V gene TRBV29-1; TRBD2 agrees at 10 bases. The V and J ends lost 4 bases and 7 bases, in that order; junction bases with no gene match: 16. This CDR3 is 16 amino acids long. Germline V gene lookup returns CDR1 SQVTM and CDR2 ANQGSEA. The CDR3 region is CSVVGRTSGFLKEQYF. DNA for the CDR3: TGCAGCGTTGTAGGAAGGACTAGCGGCTTCCTTAAGGAGCAGTACTTC.

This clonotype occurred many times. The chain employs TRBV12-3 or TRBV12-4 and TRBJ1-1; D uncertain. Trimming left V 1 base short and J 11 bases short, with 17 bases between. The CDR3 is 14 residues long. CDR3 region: CASSLGRIRTAAFF. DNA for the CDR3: TGTGCCAGCAGTTTAGGACGGATACGAACGGCGGCTTTCTTT.

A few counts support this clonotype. The CDR3 sequence is CASSYWGEGTDTQYF. The CDR3 DNA reads as TGTGCCAGCAGTTATTGGGGTGAGGGCACAGATACGCAGTATTTT. The rearrangement uses TRBV6-6 and TRBJ2-3; D not certain. This CDR3 contains 15 residues. Trimming shortened V by 3 bases and J by 1 base, and 11 bases separated the two germline ends. Germline CDR1 reads MNHNY; CDR2 reads SVGAGI (reference sequence).

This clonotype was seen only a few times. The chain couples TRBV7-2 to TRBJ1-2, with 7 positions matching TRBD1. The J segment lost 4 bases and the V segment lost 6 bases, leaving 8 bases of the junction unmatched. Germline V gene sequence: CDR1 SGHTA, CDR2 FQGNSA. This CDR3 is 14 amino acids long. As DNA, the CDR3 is TGTGCCAGCAGGGGTAGACAGGGTGGCTATGGCTACACCTTC. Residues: CASRGRQGGYGYTF.

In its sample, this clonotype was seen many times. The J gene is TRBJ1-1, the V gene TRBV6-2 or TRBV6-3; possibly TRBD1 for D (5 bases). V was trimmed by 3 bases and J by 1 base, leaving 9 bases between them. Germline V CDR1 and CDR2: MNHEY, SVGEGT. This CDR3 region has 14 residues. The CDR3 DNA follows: TGTGCCAGCAGTTATGGGGGGAAGAACACTGAAGCTTTCTTT. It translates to CASSYGGKNTEAFF.

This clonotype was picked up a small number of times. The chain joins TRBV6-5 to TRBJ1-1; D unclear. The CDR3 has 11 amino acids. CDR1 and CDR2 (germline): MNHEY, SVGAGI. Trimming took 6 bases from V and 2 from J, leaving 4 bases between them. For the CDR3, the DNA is TGTGCCAGCAGGAGTAACACTGAAGCTTTCTTT. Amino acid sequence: CASRSNTEAFF.

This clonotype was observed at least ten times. The CDR3 DNA reads TGCAGCGTTATACAGGGGGGGGTTGCTGAAGCTTTCTTT. Its protein is CSVIQGGVAEAFF. The V gene is TRBV29-1, the J gene TRBJ1-1, with 8 bases fitting TRBD1. The CDR3 totals 13 residues. The V and J ends lost 5 bases and 6 bases, in that order; junction bases with no gene match: 8. Per germline, CDR1 SQVTM and CDR2 ANQGSEA. Drawing the rest from reference TRBV29-1 and TRBJ1-1, the complete variable domain is SAVISQKPSRDICQRGTSLTIQCQVDSQVTMMFWYRQQPGQSLTLIATANQGSEATYESGFVIDKFPISRPNLTFSTLTVSNMSPEDSSIYLCSVIQGGVAEAFFGQGTRLTVV.

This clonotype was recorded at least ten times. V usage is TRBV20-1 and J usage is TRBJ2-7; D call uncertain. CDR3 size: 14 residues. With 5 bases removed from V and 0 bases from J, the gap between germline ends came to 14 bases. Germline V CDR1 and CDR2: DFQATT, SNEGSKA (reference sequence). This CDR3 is CSAPDPKRSYEQYF. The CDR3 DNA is TGCAGTGCTCCCGACCCGAAACGCTCCTACGAGCAGTACTTC.

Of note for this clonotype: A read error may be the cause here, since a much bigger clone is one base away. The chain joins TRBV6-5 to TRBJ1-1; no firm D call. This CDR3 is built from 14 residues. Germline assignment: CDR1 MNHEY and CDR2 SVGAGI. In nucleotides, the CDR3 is TGTGCCAGCTGTTACCCCGGGGAGTACACTGAAGCTTTCTTT. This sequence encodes CASCYPGEYTEAFF.

CDR3 residues: CAGLGGREETQYF. In nucleotides, the CDR3 is TGTGCCGGCCTAGGGGGGCGCGAAGAGACCCAGTACTTC. This chain connects TRBV2 to TRBJ2-5; perhaps D is TRBD1 or TRBD2 (6 bases each). The CDR3 consists of 13 residues. Trimming removed 11 bases from V and 3 bases from J, with 16 bases in between. Germline V gene data show CDR1 as SNHLY and CDR2 as FYNNEI.

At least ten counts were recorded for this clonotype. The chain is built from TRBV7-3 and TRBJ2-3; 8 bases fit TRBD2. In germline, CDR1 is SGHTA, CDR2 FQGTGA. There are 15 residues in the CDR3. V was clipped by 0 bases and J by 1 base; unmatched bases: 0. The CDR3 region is CASSLTGLGTDTQYF. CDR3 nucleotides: TGTGCCAGCAGCTTAACGGGACTAGGCACAGATACGCAGTATTTT.

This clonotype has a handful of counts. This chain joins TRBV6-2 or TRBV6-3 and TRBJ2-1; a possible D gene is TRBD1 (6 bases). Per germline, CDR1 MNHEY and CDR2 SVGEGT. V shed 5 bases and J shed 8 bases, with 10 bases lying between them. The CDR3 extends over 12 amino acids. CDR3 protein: CASSAQGYEQFF. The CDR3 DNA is TGTGCCAGCAGTGCACAGGGATATGAGCAGTTCTTC.

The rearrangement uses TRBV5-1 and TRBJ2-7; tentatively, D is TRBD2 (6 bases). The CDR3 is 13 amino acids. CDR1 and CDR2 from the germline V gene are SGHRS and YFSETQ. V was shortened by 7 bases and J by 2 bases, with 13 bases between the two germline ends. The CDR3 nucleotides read TGCGCCAGCGCGACGGGGGATACCTACGAGCAGTACTTC. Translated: CASATGDTYEQYF. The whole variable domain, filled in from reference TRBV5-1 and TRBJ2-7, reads KAGVTQTPRYLIKTRGQQVTLSCSPISGHRSVSWYQQTPGQGLQFLFEYFSETQRNKGNFPGRFSGRQFSNSRSEMNVSTLELGDSALYLCASATGDTYEQYFGPGTRLTVT.

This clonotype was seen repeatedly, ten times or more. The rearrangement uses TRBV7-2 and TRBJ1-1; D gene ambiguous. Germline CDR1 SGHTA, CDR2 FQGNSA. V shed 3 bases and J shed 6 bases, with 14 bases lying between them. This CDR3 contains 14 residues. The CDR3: CASSLAFVQAEAFF. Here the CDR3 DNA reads TGTGCCAGCAGCTTGGCGTTTGTCCAGGCTGAAGCTTTCTTT.